This is a list of T cell receptor beta chains from one sample in a study of OX40 agonist ivuxolimab in advanced cancers. This table comes from immunoSEQ multiplex PCR, and its TCRdb copy is limited to in-frame clones, with some not included. The profile shows over 55,000 clones, under 85% of them singletons. The sample in question was CD4+ or CD8+ T cells sorted from blood, obtained in a trial of the OX40 agonist ivuxolimab. The source is an adult with an advanced solid tumor such as melanoma, head and neck, liver or kidney cancer. Each CDR3 is given without its conserved first and last residue. The D gene is left open where the match is weak.

d_call	v_call	j_call	cdr3_aa
NA	TRBV29-1	TRBJ1-3	SVDSGWRQGISGNTIY
NA	TRBV2	TRBJ2-5	ASSYAVGETQY
NA	TRBV5-8	TRBJ2-3	ASSSVVGRINTDTQY
TRBD1	TRBV6-1	TRBJ1-1	ASRDTGQLNTEAF
NA	TRBV6-1	TRBJ2-4	ASSDRGENIQY
TRBD1	TRBV5-4	TRBJ2-7	ASSFDRVEQY
TRBD2	TRBV10-2	TRBJ2-3	ASITSGGDTQY
NA	TRBV7-2	TRBJ1-2	ASSPFISGTSGGYT
NA	TRBV5-1	TRBJ2-7	ASSWGAGTYEQY
TRBD1	TRBV7-9	TRBJ1-4	ASNRQGLLNEKLF
TRBD1	TRBV6-1	TRBJ2-2	ASSETPGGAFTGELF
NA	TRBV7-2	TRBJ1-1	ASRSTRLLSNTEAF
TRBD1	TRBV5-4	TRBJ2-7	ASSSDRAAYEQY
NA	TRBV6-6	TRBJ1-1	ASSYLGTGAF
TRBD2	TRBV5-4	TRBJ2-3	ASSAGLAGGQSTDTQY
TRBD1	TRBV18	TRBJ1-3	ASSPDRGNTIY
NA	TRBV18	TRBJ2-1	ASSPLGGASYNEQF
NA	TRBV15	TRBJ1-6	ATSRDEGSPLH
NA	TRBV28	TRBJ2-3	ASSWGAVTDTQY
TRBD2	TRBV5-1	TRBJ2-2	ASSLAGVGTGELF
NA	TRBV2	TRBJ2-7	ASSGGGYEQY
TRBD1	TRBV6-6	TRBJ1-2	ASSSGTGGSYGYT
NA	TRBV7-2	TRBJ2-7	ASSDRYEQY